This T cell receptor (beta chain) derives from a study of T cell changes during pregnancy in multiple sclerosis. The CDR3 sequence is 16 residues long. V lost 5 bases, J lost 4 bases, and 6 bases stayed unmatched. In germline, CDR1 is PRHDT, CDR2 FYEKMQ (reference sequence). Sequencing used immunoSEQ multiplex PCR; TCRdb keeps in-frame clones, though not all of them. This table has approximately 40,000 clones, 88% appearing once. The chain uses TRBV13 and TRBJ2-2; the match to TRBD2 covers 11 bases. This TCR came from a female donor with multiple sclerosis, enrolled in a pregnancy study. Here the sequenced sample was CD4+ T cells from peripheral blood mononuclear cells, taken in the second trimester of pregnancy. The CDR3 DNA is TGTGCCAGCAGCGTTACTAGCGGGAGAATCACCGGGGAGCTGTTTTTT. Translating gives CASSVTSGRITGELFF.